This TCR beta chain was captured in a study of CD8 T cells in ankylosing spondylitis. Points from the study as a whole: According to the report, clones linked to the disease were significantly enriched in matched synovial fluid samples taken from ankylosing spondylitis patients.

Germline assignment: CDR1 MNHEY and CDR2 SVGAGI. The CDR3 totals 14 residues. V lost 7 bases, J lost 7 bases, and 14 bases lay in between. This clonotype has a count of ten or more. Its specificity is not known. TCRdb reprocessed the 5' RACE reads with MiXCR, giving one entry per CDR3 protein. The sample yields approximately 290,000 distinct CDR3 sequences, around 21% seen once. This chain joins TRBV6-5 and TRBJ1-6, with unresolved D. The TCR sequence derives from a female donor with ankylosing spondylitis or in good health (not recorded which). Source material: blood, either unsorted or a sorted T cell fraction (not recorded which). CDR3 region: CASKLTGPNSPLHF. Written as DNA, the CDR3 is TGTGCCAGCAAGCTGACCGGGCCCAATTCACCCCTCCACTTT.